These 29 T cell receptor beta chains were all obtained from the same sample, sequenced in a study of T cells in Graves' hyperthyroidism and ophthalmopathy. The CDR3 regions of TCR beta were amplified from RNA transcripts. Researchers ran a first-round RT-PCR on the TCR CDR3 using the HTBI primer set. TCRdb re-derived calls from the multiplex PCR reads in MiXCR, one entry per CDR3 protein. The sample includes a few hundred thousand distinct CDR3 sequences, around 21% of them seen just once. The sequenced sample was blood. The receptors derive from a man younger than 35 with Graves' hyperthyroidism.

The V and J genes are TRBV2 and TRBJ2-7; D may match TRBD1 or TRBD2 (5 bases each). V lost 8 bases and J 3 bases, leaving 20 bases between the germline ends. The V gene's germline CDR1 is SNHLY and CDR2 FYNNEI. The CDR3 totals 15 residues. This chain's CDR3 is CASELSAGTNYEQYF. DNA for the CDR3: TGTGCCAGCGAGCTCTCTGCAGGGACCAACTACGAGCAGTACTTC.

This clonotype was recorded many times. The genes are TRBV28 and TRBJ2-5; D unresolved. The CDR3 is 13 amino acids. V lost 2 bases to trimming and J lost 5 bases, with 9 bases between them. From germline, CDR1 is MDHEN and CDR2 SYDVKM. The CDR3 nucleotides are TGTGCCAGCAGTTTAGAGCCTCCCGAGACCCAGTACTTC. Translated, it gives CASSLEPPETQYF.

This clonotype was found many times. This sequence joins TRBV15 and TRBJ1-5; D remains ambiguous. This CDR3 has 14 residues. Germline V lookup: CDR1 LNHNV, CDR2 YYDKDF (reference sequence). With 1 base removed from V and 4 bases from J, the gap between germline ends came to 8 bases. The CDR3 coding sequence is TGTGCCACCAGCAGAGGGACGTATAATCAGCCCCAGCATTTT. It translates to CATSRGTYNQPQHF.

This clonotype was counted ten times or more. The chain carries TRBV7-2 and TRBJ1-2; D gene ambiguous. Germline-derived CDR1 and CDR2 are SGHTA and FQGNSA. The CDR3 spans 14 residues. V shed 3 bases and J shed 1 base, with 9 bases lying between them. CDR3 amino acids: CASSLGRFNYGYTF. The CDR3 region has the DNA TGTGCCAGCAGCTTGGGAAGGTTTAACTATGGCTACACCTTC.

This clonotype was recorded many times. In nucleotides, the CDR3 is TGTGCCAGCAGCCAGACAGGCTATCAGCCCCAGCATTTT. Translation gives CASSQTGYQPQHF. This chain uses TRBV7-6 with TRBJ1-5; possible D gene TRBD1, 6 bases. The CDR3 length is 13 residues. Deletions cut 5 bases from V and 5 bases from J, with 10 bases between. The germline gives CDR1 SGHVS, CDR2 FNYEAQ.

This clonotype was seen ten or more times. V gene TRBV6-5 combines with J gene TRBJ2-5, with D tentatively TRBD1 or TRBD2 (5 bases each). Deletions cut 7 bases from V and 0 bases from J, with 15 bases between. The CDR3 has 15 residues. CDR1 and CDR2 (germline): MNHEY, SVGAGI. In nucleotides, the CDR3 is TGTGCCAGCACCCCCACCCCGGGACACCAAGAGACCCAGTACTTC. Encoded protein: CASTPTPGHQETQYF.

This clonotype has just one count. This sequence joins TRBV7-2 and TRBJ1-1, with a tentative D call TRBD1 (5 bases). Germline loops: CDR1 SGHTA, CDR2 FQGNSA. V dropped 3 bases and J dropped 10 bases, with 15 bases sitting between them. The CDR3 is 13 residues long. The CDR3 DNA reads as TGTGCCAGCAGCTTCAAGGCGGACATTGGAGCTTTCTTT. Encoded protein: CASSFKADIGAFF.

This clonotype has a count of ten or more. The CDR3 DNA reads TGCAGTGCTAGACCACCGGGCCGGGGCGAGCAGTACTTC. This codes for CSARPPGRGEQYF. The chain links TRBV20-1 to TRBJ2-7; D might be TRBD2 (5 bases). Trimming removed 2 bases at V and 6 bases at J, with 14 bases between. The germline V gene has CDR1 DFQATT and CDR2 SNEGSKA (reference sequence). The CDR3 contains 13 residues.

This clonotype was seen repeatedly, ten times or more. The chain is built from TRBV6-5 and TRBJ2-7; D unclear. The CDR3 spans 15 residues. Trimming removed 0 bases from V and 4 bases from J, with 13 bases in between. The germline V gene has CDR1 MNHEY and CDR2 SVGAGI. The CDR3 region is CASSYSTSYRYEQYF. As DNA, the CDR3 is TGTGCCAGCAGTTACTCGACCAGTTACCGGTACGAGCAGTACTTC.

The rearrangement joins TRBV28 to TRBJ2-5; no clear D gene. The CDR3 length is 11 residues. V was clipped by 3 bases and J by 7 bases, with 6 bases between them. Germline V CDR1 and CDR2: MDHEN, SYDVKM. The CDR3 is CASSLHGTQYF. The DNA of the CDR3 is TGTGCCAGCAGTTTGCACGGGACCCAGTACTTC.

At least ten counts were recorded for this clonotype. The chain carries TRBV6-1 and TRBJ1-2; a weak D match, TRBD1 (6 bases). Germline V CDR1 and CDR2: MNHNS, SASEGT. Deletions cut 0 bases from V and 2 bases from J, with 10 bases between. CDR3 size: 15 residues. This CDR3 reads CASSEAPGQNYGYTF. The CDR3, as DNA: TGTGCCAGCAGTGAAGCGCCTGGACAGAACTATGGCTACACCTTC.

The CDR3 region is CASSFSASVDYEQYF. CDR3 bases: TGTGCCAGCAGCTTTTCGGCTAGCGTTGACTACGAGCAGTACTTC. V gene TRBV7-2 combines with J gene TRBJ2-7; D is possibly TRBD2 (6 bases). CDR3 length: 15 residues. V shed 3 bases and J shed 3 bases, with 15 bases lying between them. Germline V gene lookup returns CDR1 SGHTA and CDR2 FQGNSA.

The V call is TRBV12-3 or TRBV12-4, the J call TRBJ1-2; 10 bases map to TRBD1. Unmatched junction bases numbered 4, after V lost 5 bases and J lost 4 bases. This CDR3 region has 14 residues. The CDR3: CASSDRGLIYGYTF. CDR3 nucleotides: TGTGCCAGCAGTGACAGGGGGCTAATCTATGGCTACACCTTC.

This clonotype was seen many times. The chain couples TRBV2 to TRBJ1-1; tentative D call: TRBD1 (6 bases). Per the germline V gene, CDR1 is SNHLY and CDR2 is FYNNEI. The CDR3 spans 14 residues. V lost 2 bases, J lost 4 bases, and 11 bases lay in between. The CDR3 protein is CASSEWGAATEAFF. Written as DNA, the CDR3 is TGTGCCAGCAGTGAATGGGGGGCCGCCACTGAAGCTTTCTTT.

This clonotype was seen at least ten times. J is TRBJ1-1 and V is TRBV5-1; 7 bases line up with TRBD1. With 0 bases clipped from V and 6 bases from J, the junction kept 8 bases outside the gene matches. The CDR3 has 15 amino acids. Germline CDR1 is SGHRS and CDR2 is YFSETQ. CDR3 protein: CASSLATGIRAEAFF. The CDR3 nucleotides are TGCGCCAGCAGCTTGGCGACAGGGATAAGGGCTGAAGCTTTCTTT.

This clonotype came up many times. This chain uses TRBV20-1 with TRBJ1-5; D call uncertain. The V and J ends lost 0 bases and 0 bases respectively, with 24 bases between them. The germline V gene encodes CDR1 DFQATT and CDR2 SNEGSKA (reference sequence). The CDR3 has 20 amino acids. DNA for the CDR3: TGCAGTGCTAGAGATTTTGGAGGGAAGGAGGCAGTTTATAGCAATCAGCCCCAGCATTTT. Translation: CSARDFGGKEAVYSNQPQHF.

This clonotype was counted at least ten times. V and J are TRBV27 and TRBJ2-7, with D perhaps matching TRBD2 (6 bases). The CDR3 is made up of 13 amino acids. Germline lookup yields CDR1 MNHEY and CDR2 SMNVEV (reference sequence). V dropped 10 bases and J dropped 0 bases, with 13 bases sitting between them. The CDR3 region is CATRAGSSYEQYF. The CDR3 DNA follows: TGTGCCACCCGCGCGGGGAGCTCCTACGAGCAGTACTTC.

V gene TRBV24-1 combines with J gene TRBJ2-5; perhaps TRBD1 as D (6 bases). The CDR3 extends over 16 amino acids. The germline CDR1 and CDR2 sequences are KGHDR and SFDVKD. Between the trimmed V and J ends, which lost 3 bases and 1 base, there was a span of 14 bases. CDR3 sequence reads: CATSDPTRDIQETQYF. The CDR3 DNA follows: TGTGCCACCAGTGATCCCACCCGGGACATCCAAGAGACCCAGTACTTC.

This clonotype was counted only a few times. The chain couples TRBV5-1 to TRBJ1-1, with D unclear. V lost 4 bases and J 0 bases, leaving 19 bases between the germline ends. The germline V gene encodes CDR1 SGHRS and CDR2 YFSETQ. CDR3 length: 17 amino acids. The CDR3 nucleotides are TGCGCCAGCAGCCCCCTCACAGACACCGCCATGAACACTGAAGCTTTCTTT. Protein sequence: CASSPLTDTAMNTEAFF.

This clonotype was seen only once. A much larger clone is a single base away; this may be a read error. The chain carries TRBV12-3 or TRBV12-4 and TRBJ2-2, with TRBD2 matching over 10 bases. The CDR3 is 16 residues long. The CDR3 region has the DNA TGTGCCAGCAGTTACTCGCCTAGCGGGGGCTACGGGGAGCTGTCTTTT. It is translated as CASSYSPSGGYGELSF.

This clonotype was seen a few times. The V gene is TRBV6-1, the J gene TRBJ1-5, with 7 bases that match TRBD1. Unmatched junction bases numbered 7, after V lost 8 bases and J lost 0 bases. The CDR3 sequence is 15 residues long. Germline V gene sequence: CDR1 MNHNS, CDR2 SASEGT. The CDR3 DNA is TGTGCCAGCCAACAGGGGACTTATAGCAATCAGCCCCAGCATTTT. As protein: CASQQGTYSNQPQHF.

This clonotype was seen ten or more times. V is TRBV7-2 and J is TRBJ1-1, with D tentatively TRBD1 (5 bases). The CDR3 sequence is 14 residues long. The germline V gene encodes CDR1 SGHTA and CDR2 FQGNSA. V gave up 3 bases and J gave up 1 base, with 9 bases separating them. As DNA, the CDR3 is TGTGCCAGCAGCTTTCAGGGCGCGAACACTGAAGCTTTCTTT. It specifies CASSFQGANTEAFF.

This clonotype was seen repeatedly, ten times or more. V is TRBV7-8 and J is TRBJ1-2; no reliable D call. Germline V gene sequence: CDR1 SGHVS, CDR2 FQNEAQ. V was clipped by 0 bases and J by 5 bases, with 10 bases between them. This CDR3 has 14 amino acids. This chain's CDR3 is CASSLAIGGYGYTF. The DNA of the CDR3 is TGTGCCAGCAGCTTAGCGATAGGCGGTTATGGCTACACCTTC. Full variable domain (outside the CDR3, taken from reference TRBV7-8 and TRBJ1-2): GAGVSQSPRYKVAKRGQDVALRCDPISGHVSLFWYQQALGQGPEFLTYFQNEAQLDKSGLPSDRFFAERPEGSVSTLKIQRTQQEDSAVYLCASSLAIGGYGYTFGSGTRLTVV.

V is TRBV13 and J is TRBJ1-2, with 8 bases lining up with TRBD1. The CDR3 covers 13 residues. With V trimmed by 2 bases and J by 8 bases, 4 bases remained unmatched. Germline CDR1 reads PRHDT; CDR2 reads FYEKMQ (reference sequence). CDR3 nucleotides: TGTGCCAGCAGCTTAAGGACAGGGTTCGGCTACACCTTC. This codes for CASSLRTGFGYTF.

This clonotype was recorded at least ten times. The CDR3 coding sequence is TGCAGTGCTAGTCCGGGGACTTCCTGGGGGGAGCAGTACTTC. Protein: CSASPGTSWGEQYF. This chain connects TRBV20-1 to TRBJ2-7; weak D call: TRBD2 (6 bases). CDR1 is DFQATT and CDR2 is SNEGSKA in the germline V gene (reference sequence). The CDR3 contains 14 residues. V was cut by 3 bases and J by 7 bases, with 19 bases left in between.

This clonotype was seen many times. V and J are TRBV15 and TRBJ1-5; D unresolved. The CDR3 has 14 residues. V was pared by 4 bases and J by 2 bases, with 9 bases between. CDR1 and CDR2 (germline): LNHNV, YYDKDF (reference sequence). Here the CDR3 reads CATSNPMGNQPQHF. CDR3 coding DNA: TGTGCCACCAGCAACCCCATGGGCAATCAGCCCCAGCATTTT.

This clonotype occurred many times. The chain couples TRBV2 to TRBJ2-7; weak D call: TRBD1 (6 bases). V was trimmed by 6 bases and J by 3 bases, leaving 15 bases between them. Per germline, CDR1 SNHLY and CDR2 FYNNEI. The CDR3 extends over 14 amino acids. The DNA of the CDR3 is TGTGCCAGCAGACCCTCGCAGGGGAACTACGAGCAGTACTTC. It translates to CASRPSQGNYEQYF.

This clonotype has a count of ten or more. The chain links TRBV19 to TRBJ1-1; no definite D call. Germline-derived CDR1 and CDR2 are LNHDA and SQIVND (reference sequence). The CDR3 is made up of 13 amino acids. V was trimmed by 3 bases and J by 4 bases, leaving 9 bases between them. CDR3 region: CASSMGSSTEAFF. The DNA of the CDR3 is TGTGCCAGTAGTATGGGTTCGTCCACTGAAGCTTTCTTT.

This clonotype was counted at least ten times. The chain couples TRBV30 to TRBJ1-5; D call uncertain. The CDR3 has 13 amino acids. Germline V gene lookup returns CDR1 GTSNPN and CDR2 SVGIG (reference sequence). V lost 3 bases and J 6 bases, leaving 12 bases between the germline ends. CDR3 protein: CAWSSSNGQPQHF. In DNA, the CDR3 is TGTGCCTGGAGCTCGTCGAATGGTCAGCCCCAGCATTTT.